Detailed here is one TCR beta chain. The antigen is not known. This entry comes from a study of cytomegalovirus exposure and HLA in healthy donors. V was pared by 4 bases and J by 0 bases, with 13 bases between. CDR3 length equals 16 residues. Study-wide results and limits: TRBV6-2, TRBV6-3 and some other V segments were excluded as indistinguishable.

The PCR employed 60 Vbeta primers together with 13 Jbeta primers. Method: immunoSEQ multiplex PCR; TCRdb's copy keeps in-frame clones and lacks some. Of around 110,000 clones in the sample, approximately 70% were seen once. The chain combines TRBV5-3 with TRBJ1-4, with D maybe TRBD1 (6 bases). TRBV5-3 qualifies as an ORF whose function is uncertain. The TCR was taken from a man aged 18 to 30 in good health and CMV-seronegative. The material sequenced was PBMCs. In DNA, the CDR3 is TGTGCCAGAAGCACGGGACATTTTGCAACTAATGAAAAACTGTTTTTT. It yields the protein CARSTGHFATNEKLFF.